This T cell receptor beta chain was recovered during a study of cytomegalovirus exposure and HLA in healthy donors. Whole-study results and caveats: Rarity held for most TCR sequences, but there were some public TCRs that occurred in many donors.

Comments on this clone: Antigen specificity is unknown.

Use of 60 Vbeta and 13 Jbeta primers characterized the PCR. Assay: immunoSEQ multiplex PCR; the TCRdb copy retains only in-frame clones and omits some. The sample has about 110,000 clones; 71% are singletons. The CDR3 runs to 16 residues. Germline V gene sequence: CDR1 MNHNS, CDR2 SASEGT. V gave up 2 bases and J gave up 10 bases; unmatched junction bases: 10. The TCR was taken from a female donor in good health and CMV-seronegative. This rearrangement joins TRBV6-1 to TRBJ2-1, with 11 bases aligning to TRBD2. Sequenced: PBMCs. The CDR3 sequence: CASSESAVAGGYEQFF. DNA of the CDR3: TGTGCCAGCAGTGAATCGGCCGTAGCGGGAGGGTACGAGCAGTTCTTC.